This T cell receptor (beta chain) was documented in a study of T cells in tuberculosis. Documented time point: new active TB diagnosis, blood taken before or within 7 days of starting treatment. Tuberculosis was confirmed by positive sputum smear and/or M. tuberculosis culture. Each clinical donor contributed on average around 100,000 T cells from unsorted cryopreserved PBMC. The CDR3 is 17 amino acids. CDR1 is MNHEY and CDR2 is SMNVEV in the germline V gene (reference sequence). Trimming removed 2 bases at V and 6 bases at J, with 21 bases between. Sequencing used immunoSEQ multiplex PCR; TCRdb keeps in-frame clones, though not all of them. The sample includes about 40,000 clones, approximately 94% of them seen just once. Overall study findings and caveats: Active tuberculosis alpha repertoires lay closer to GMM-specific TCRs than controls'.

Regarding this clone: The target antigen is unknown.

The rearrangement links TRBV27 to TRBJ2-3; D perhaps matches TRBD2 (6 bases). The source material was PBMCs, sampled at tuberculosis diagnosis. The TCR was taken from an adult with tuberculosis. CDR3 sequence: CASSLVLARGGWDTQYF. Here the CDR3 DNA reads TGTGCCAGCAGTTTAGTCTTAGCGAGGGGAGGTTGGGATACGCAGTATTTT.